This T cell receptor (beta chain) was found in a study of blood T cell repertoires in COVID-19. V was pared by 7 bases and J by 7 bases, with 19 bases between. The germline V gene encodes CDR1 MNHEY and CDR2 SMNVEV (reference sequence). CDR3 length: 15 residues. TCRdb's table, derived via immunoSEQ multiplex PCR, lists solely in-frame clones and lacks some. The profile shows a few hundred thousand clones, approximately 80% of them singletons. The clonotype was recovered from a man older than 75 with acute or convalescent COVID-19. The chain carries TRBV27 and TRBJ1-4, with D possibly TRBD1 on 5 matching bases. Specimen: peripheral blood. CDR3 sequence reads: CASKPGRGRGEKLFF. CDR3 sequence (DNA): TGTGCCAGCAAACCCGGGAGGGGCCGGGGTGAAAAACTGTTTTTT.